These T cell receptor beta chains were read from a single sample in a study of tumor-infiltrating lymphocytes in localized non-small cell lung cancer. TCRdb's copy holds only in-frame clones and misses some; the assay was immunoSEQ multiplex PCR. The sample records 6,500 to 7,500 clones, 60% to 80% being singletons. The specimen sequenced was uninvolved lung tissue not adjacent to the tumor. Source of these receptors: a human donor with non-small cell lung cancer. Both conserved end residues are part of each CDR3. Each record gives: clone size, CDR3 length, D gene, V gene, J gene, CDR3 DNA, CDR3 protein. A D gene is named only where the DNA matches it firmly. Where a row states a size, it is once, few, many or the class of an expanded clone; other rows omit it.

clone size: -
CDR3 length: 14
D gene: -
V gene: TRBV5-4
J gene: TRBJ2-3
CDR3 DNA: TGTGCCAGCAGCTTGGGGTTGGGGGAGGATACGCAGTATTTT
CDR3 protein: CASSLGLGEDTQYF

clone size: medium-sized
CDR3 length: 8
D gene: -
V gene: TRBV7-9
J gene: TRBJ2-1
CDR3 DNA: TGTGCCAGCCCAGAGCAGTTCTTC
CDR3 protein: CASPEQFF

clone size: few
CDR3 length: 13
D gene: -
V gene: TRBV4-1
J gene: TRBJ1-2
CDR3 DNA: TGCGCCAGCAGCCAAGTTGGAGGGATCGGCTACACCTTC
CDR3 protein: CASSQVGGIGYTF

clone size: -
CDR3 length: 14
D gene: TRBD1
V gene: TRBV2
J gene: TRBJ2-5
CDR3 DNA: TGTGCCAGCAGTCTAGACAGGGGGAAAGAGACCCAGTACTTC
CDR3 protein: CASSLDRGKETQYF

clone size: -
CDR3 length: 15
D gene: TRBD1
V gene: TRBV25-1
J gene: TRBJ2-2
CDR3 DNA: TGTGCCAGCAGTGAATCGGGGACAGACACCGGGGAGCTGTTTTTT
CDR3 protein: CASSESGTDTGELFF

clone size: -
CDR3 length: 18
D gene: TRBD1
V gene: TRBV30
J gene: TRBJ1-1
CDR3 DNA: TGTGCCTGGAGTGCCCTACCCTACAGGGGCCGATTGGACACTGAAGCTTTCTTT
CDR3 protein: CAWSALPYRGRLDTEAFF

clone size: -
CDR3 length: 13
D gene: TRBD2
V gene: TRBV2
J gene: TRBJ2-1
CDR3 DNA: TGTGCCAGCGGGACTAGCGCCTACAATGAGCAGTTCTTC
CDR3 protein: CASGTSAYNEQFF

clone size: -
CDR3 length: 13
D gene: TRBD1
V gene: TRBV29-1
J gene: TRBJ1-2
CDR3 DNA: TGCAGCGTTGAAGGACAGGGAAGCTATGGCTACACCTTC
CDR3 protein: CSVEGQGSYGYTF

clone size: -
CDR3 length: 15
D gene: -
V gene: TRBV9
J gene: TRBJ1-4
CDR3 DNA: TGTGCCAGCAGCCCTAATGGTGAAGGGCACGAAAAACTGTTTTTT
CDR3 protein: CASSPNGEGHEKLFF

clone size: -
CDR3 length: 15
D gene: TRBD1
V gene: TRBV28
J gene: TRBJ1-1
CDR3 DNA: TGTGCCAGCAGTCCACCGGACAGGTTGAACACTGAAGCTTTCTTT
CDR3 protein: CASSPPDRLNTEAFF

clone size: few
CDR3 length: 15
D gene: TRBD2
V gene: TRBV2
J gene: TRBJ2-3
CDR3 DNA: TGTGCCAGCAGTGACGTAACGGGGGGGCGGGATACGCAGTATTTT
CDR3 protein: CASSDVTGGRDTQYF

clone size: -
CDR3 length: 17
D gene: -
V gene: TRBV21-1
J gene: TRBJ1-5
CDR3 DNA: TGTGCCAGCAGCAGTTTCCCCGGGACAGCGTGCAATCAGCCCCAGCATTTT
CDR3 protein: CASSSFPGTACNQPQHF

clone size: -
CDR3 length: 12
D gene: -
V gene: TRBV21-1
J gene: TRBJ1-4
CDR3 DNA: TGTGCCAACCAGGGGTTCGATGAAAAACTGTTTTTT
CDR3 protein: CANQGFDEKLFF

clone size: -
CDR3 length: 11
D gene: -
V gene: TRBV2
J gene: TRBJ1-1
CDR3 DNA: TGTGCCAGCAGGGCAGGGACTGAAGCTTTCTTT
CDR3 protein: CASRAGTEAFF

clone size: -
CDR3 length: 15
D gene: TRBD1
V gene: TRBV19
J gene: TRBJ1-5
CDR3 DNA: TGTGCCAGTCGGACAGGGGCCAGGGGCAATCAGCCCCAGCATTTT
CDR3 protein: CASRTGARGNQPQHF

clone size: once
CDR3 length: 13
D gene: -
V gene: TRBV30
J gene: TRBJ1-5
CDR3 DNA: TGTGCCTGGAGTCGGGGCAGGGATCAGCCCCAGCATTTT
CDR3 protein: CAWSRGRDQPQHF

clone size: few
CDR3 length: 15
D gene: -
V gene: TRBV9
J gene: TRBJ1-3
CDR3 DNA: TGTGCCAGCAGCGTAGACCCCCAGAACAGACAGGCTATGCATTTT
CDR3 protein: CASSVDPQNRQAMHF

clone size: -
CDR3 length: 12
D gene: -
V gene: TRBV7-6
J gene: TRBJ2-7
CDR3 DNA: TGTGCCAGCAGCTTACAGGCCCACCAGCAGTACTTC
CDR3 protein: CASSLQAHQQYF

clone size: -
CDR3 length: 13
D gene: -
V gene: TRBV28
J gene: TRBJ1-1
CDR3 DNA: TGTGCCAGCAGAGGGGGAGAGGACACTGAAGCTTTCTTT
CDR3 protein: CASRGGEDTEAFF

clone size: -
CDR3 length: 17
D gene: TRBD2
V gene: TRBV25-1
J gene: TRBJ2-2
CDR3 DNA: TGTGCCAGCAGTGAAAGCCTAGCGGGGATTCACACCGGGGAGCTGTTTTTT
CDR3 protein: CASSESLAGIHTGELFF

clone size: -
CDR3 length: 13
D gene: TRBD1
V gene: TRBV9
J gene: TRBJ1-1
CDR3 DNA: TGTGCCAGCAGCGAGACAGGGGCGACTGAAGCTTTCTTT
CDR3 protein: CASSETGATEAFF

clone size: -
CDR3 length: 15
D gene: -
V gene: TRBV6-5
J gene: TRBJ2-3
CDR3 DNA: TGTGCCAGCAGTTACGGGACCCTTAGGTCAGATACGCAGTATTTT
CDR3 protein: CASSYGTLRSDTQYF

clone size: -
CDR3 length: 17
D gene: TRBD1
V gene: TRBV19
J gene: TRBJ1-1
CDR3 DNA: TGTGCCAGTAGTATAGGACAGGGGGTCGGAGCGAACACTGAAGCTTTCTTT
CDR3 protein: CASSIGQGVGANTEAFF